Shown below are 15 T cell receptor beta chains from a single sample sequenced in a study of molecular identifiers for immune sequencing clone quantification. A single record per CDR3 protein comes from TCRdb applying MiXCR to the PCR reads. The sample gives about 640,000 distinct CDR3 sequences, approximately 20% of which show up once; around 0.86% is in the top ten. Sequenced input: naive CD8+ T cells from blood, with Jurkat cell RNA spiked in. Indicated subset: FACS-sorted CD8+CD4-CCR7+CD45RA+ naive T cells. All receptors come from a human donor in good health. Some libraries in this study had Jurkat cell RNA spiked in.

About this clonotype: A much larger clonotype is one base distant, so this may be a read error. V usage is TRBV28 and J usage is TRBJ2-7; 7 positions agree with TRBD2. The CDR3 consists of 14 residues. Germline V gene sequence: CDR1 MDHEN, CDR2 SYDVKM. V was pared by 5 bases and J by 2 bases, with 6 bases of the junction left unmatched. For the CDR3, the DNA is TGTGCCAGCAGTCCCACTAGCGTCCCCTACGAGCAGTACTTC. Translation gives CASSPTSVPYEQYF.

This clonotype has more than one count but fewer than ten. The chain carries TRBV4-1 and TRBJ2-3; no clear D. The V gene's germline CDR1 is MGHRA and CDR2 YSYEKL. V was cut by 3 bases and J by 6 bases, with 10 bases left in between. The CDR3 has 13 residues. CDR3 region: CASSQEGSDTQYF. CDR3 nucleotides: TGCGCCAGCAGCCAGGAAGGGTCGGATACGCAGTATTTT.

This clonotype was picked up many times. The CDR3 spells CASSLTGTAMTDTQYF. CDR3 coding DNA: TGTGCCAGCAGCTTAACCGGGACAGCTATGACAGATACGCAGTATTTT. The rearrangement links TRBV7-3 to TRBJ2-3; 7 bases align to TRBD1. Germline V gives CDR1 SGHTA, CDR2 FQGTGA. The CDR3 spans 16 residues. Unmatched junction bases numbered 6, after V lost 0 bases and J lost 3 bases.

Ten or more counts support this clonotype. V is TRBV3-1 and J is TRBJ2-3, with 7 bases that match TRBD1. Germline V gene sequence: CDR1 LGHDT, CDR2 YNNKEL (reference sequence). After removal of 4 bases from V and 2 bases from J, the junction contained 6 bases not matched to a gene. The CDR3 totals 15 residues. This chain's CDR3 is CASSPPGTDTDTQYF. CDR3 sequence (DNA): TGTGCCAGCAGCCCCCCCGGGACAGACACAGATACGCAGTATTTT.

This clonotype was picked up many times. The chain links TRBV19 to TRBJ2-7; weak D call: TRBD1 (5 bases). The germline V gene encodes CDR1 LNHDA and CDR2 SQIVND (reference sequence). There are 16 residues in the CDR3. V was trimmed by 5 bases and J by 0 bases, leaving 17 bases between them. The CDR3 here is CASSPKGMLGSYEQYF. The CDR3 nucleotides are TGTGCCAGTAGTCCGAAGGGGATGTTAGGCTCCTACGAGCAGTACTTC.

J is TRBJ2-7 and V is TRBV29-1; D is uncertain. Germline CDR1 reads SQVTM; CDR2 reads ANQGSEA. Trimming pared 3 bases from V and 1 base from J, leaving 10 bases between. The CDR3 runs 13 residues. The CDR3 sequence: CSVEWLGSYEQYF. For the CDR3, the DNA is TGCAGCGTTGAGTGGCTAGGGTCCTACGAGCAGTACTTC.

For this clonotype: A much larger clone is a single base away; this may be a read error. The chain carries TRBV7-9 and TRBJ2-3; weak D call: TRBD1 (5 bases). The CDR3 is 14 residues long. Germline loops: CDR1 SEHNR, CDR2 FQNEAQ (reference sequence). The CDR3, as DNA: TGTGCCGGCAGCTTAGGGGTCACGAGAGATACGCAGTATTTT. Protein product: CAGSLGVTRDTQYF.

The chain joins TRBV12-3 or TRBV12-4 to TRBJ1-1; possible D gene TRBD1, 5 bases. The CDR3 totals 13 residues. V lost 7 bases, J lost 2 bases, and 11 bases lay in between. The CDR3, as DNA: TGTGCCAGCACCCAGAGGGGAAACACTGAAGCTTTCTTT. The encoded protein is CASTQRGNTEAFF.

The V gene is TRBV15, the J gene TRBJ2-1, with D perhaps assigned TRBD1 or TRBD2 (5 bases each). The germline V gene encodes CDR1 LNHNV and CDR2 YYDKDF (reference sequence). The CDR3 consists of 19 residues. Trimming left V 0 bases short and J 4 bases short, with 22 bases between. CDR3 in amino acids: CATSREQTFTGTNYNEQFF. In DNA, the CDR3 is TGTGCCACCAGCAGAGAGCAGACTTTTACCGGGACGAATTACAATGAGCAGTTCTTC.

In regard to this clonotype: Since a much larger clone is just one base distant, this may be a read error. The chain combines TRBV27 with TRBJ2-7; D is ambiguous. The V end was cut by 4 bases, the J end by 3 bases, with 10 bases between. The CDR3 sequence is 13 residues long. Germline values: CDR1 MNHEY, CDR2 SMNVEV (reference sequence). CDR3 sequence reads: CASSCAYLYEQYF. CDR3 DNA: TGTGCCAGCAGTTGCGCCTATCTCTACGAGCAGTACTTC.

This clonotype was seen repeatedly, ten times or more. This sequence joins TRBV18 and TRBJ2-3; 10 bases map to TRBD2. After removal of 3 bases from V and 3 bases from J, the junction contained 12 bases not matched to a gene. Germline V CDR1 and CDR2: KGHSH, LQKENI. This CDR3 is built from 18 residues. The CDR3 reads CASSPLRSGGAGTDTQYF. In nucleotides, the CDR3 is TGTGCCAGCTCACCCCTGCGGAGCGGGGGGGCCGGGACAGATACGCAGTATTTT.

As regards this clonotype: Possible read error: a much larger clone is one base away. This chain joins TRBV28 and TRBJ1-5, with D maybe TRBD1 (6 bases). The CDR3 loop spans 16 amino acids. Germline CDR1 is MDHEN and CDR2 is SYDVKM. The V end was cut by 4 bases, the J end by 5 bases, with 18 bases between. The CDR3 sequence: CASSSPIEEGDQPQHF. The CDR3 DNA follows: TGTGCCAGCAGTTCCCCCATCGAGGAGGGGGATCAGCCCCAGCATTTT.

Points on this clonotype: This may be a read error, as it is one base from a much larger clone. The chain recombines TRBV4-1 with TRBJ2-7; the D gene is possibly TRBD1 (5 bases). The CDR3 extends over 16 amino acids. Germline V gene lookup returns CDR1 MGHRA and CDR2 YSYEKL. This chain's CDR3 is CASNQERTGLAYEQYF. The CDR3 region has the DNA TGCGCCAGCAACCAAGAGAGAACAGGCCTAGCCTACGAGCAGTACTTC.

This clonotype was seen only a few times. V is TRBV7-6 and J is TRBJ2-6; the match to TRBD1 covers 8 bases. The CDR3 has 15 residues. V lost 6 bases to trimming and J lost 4 bases; unmatched junction nucleotides: 5. Germline V gene sequence: CDR1 SGHVS, CDR2 FNYEAQ. CDR3 DNA: TGTGCCAGCAGGACGACAGGGGAGGGGGCCAACGTCCTGACTTTC. Translated: CASRTTGEGANVLTF.

This clonotype has at least ten counts. The gene calls are TRBV28 and TRBJ1-6; possibly TRBD1 for D (5 bases). Looked up from germline, CDR1 is MDHEN and CDR2 is SYDVKM. The CDR3 is made up of 14 amino acids. V was clipped by 2 bases and J by 5 bases, with 7 bases between them. This CDR3 reads CASSLIGDNSPLHF. The CDR3 nucleotides read TGTGCCAGCAGTTTAATAGGGGATAATTCACCCCTCCACTTT.